This TCR beta chain was recovered during a study of siplizumab effects on memory and regulatory T cells. This CDR3 contains 17 residues. The germline gives CDR1 LNHDA, CDR2 SQIVND (reference sequence). V lost 3 bases, J lost 4 bases, and 8 bases stayed unmatched. Measured with immunoSEQ multiplex PCR; TCRdb has only the in-frame clones, and not every one. The sample records roughly 100,000 clones, 85% to 95% being singletons. Sequencing was performed on CD4+ T cells sorted from blood. The chain joins TRBV19 to TRBJ1-5; TRBD1 agrees at 11 bases. This clonotype originated in a human donor in good health. CDR3 DNA: TGTGCCAGTAGTATCCTTCTCGGGACAGGGGGTAATCAGCCCCAGCATTTT. Translation gives CASSILLGTGGNQPQHF. Full variable domain (missing parts from reference TRBV19 and TRBJ1-5): DGGITQSPKYLFRKEGQNVTLSCEQNLNHDAMYWYRQDPGQGLRLIYYSQIVNDFQKGDIAEGYSVSREKKESFPLTVTSAQKNPTAFYLCASSILLGTGGNQPQHFGDGTRLSIL.